This T cell receptor beta chain is drawn from a study of OX40 agonist ivuxolimab in advanced cancers. Whole-study context: Ivuxolimab doses were 0.01, 0.1, 0.3, 1.5, 3 or 10 mg/kg every 2 weeks. Treatment received earlier with anti-PD-1, anti-PD-L1 or anti-CTLA-4 agents was allowed, and over 30% had some.

Patients were ruled out by autoimmune disease history or systemic immunosuppression. A few counts support this clone. As yet, its antigen is unknown. Trimming removed 8 bases at V and 3 bases at J, with 19 bases between. CDR1 and CDR2 from the germline V gene are MNHNS and SASEGT. The CDR3 consists of 15 residues. Profiled with immunoSEQ multiplex PCR; TCRdb holds only in-frame clones, not every one. The table has 15,000 to 25,000 clones, around four fifths seen once. Study results and limitations: Dose levels from 0.1 to 3.0 mg/kg saw CD4+ and CD8+ blood T cells expand clonally by week 6.

The receptor was derived from an adult with an advanced solid tumor such as melanoma, head and neck, liver or kidney cancer. The chain uses TRBV6-1 and TRBJ1-2; possible D gene TRBD1, 6 bases. The sequencing here drew on CD4+ or CD8+ T cells sorted from blood, taken in a trial of the OX40 agonist ivuxolimab. This CDR3 reads CASSGVQGTDYGYTF. In nucleotides, the CDR3 is TGTGCCAGCTCGGGGGTACAGGGCACGGACTATGGCTACACCTTC.